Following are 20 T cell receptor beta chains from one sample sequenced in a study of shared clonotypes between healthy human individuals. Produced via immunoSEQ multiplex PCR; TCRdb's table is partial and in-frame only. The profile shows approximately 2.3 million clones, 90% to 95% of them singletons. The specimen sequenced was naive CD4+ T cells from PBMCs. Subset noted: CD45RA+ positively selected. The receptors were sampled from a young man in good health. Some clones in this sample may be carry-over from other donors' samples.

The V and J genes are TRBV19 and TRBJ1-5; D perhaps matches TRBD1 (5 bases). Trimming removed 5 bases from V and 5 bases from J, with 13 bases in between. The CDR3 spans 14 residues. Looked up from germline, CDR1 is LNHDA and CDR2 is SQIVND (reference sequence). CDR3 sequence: CASSSRDSYQPQHF. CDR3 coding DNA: TGTGCCAGTAGTTCCCGTGACAGTTATCAGCCCCAGCATTTT.

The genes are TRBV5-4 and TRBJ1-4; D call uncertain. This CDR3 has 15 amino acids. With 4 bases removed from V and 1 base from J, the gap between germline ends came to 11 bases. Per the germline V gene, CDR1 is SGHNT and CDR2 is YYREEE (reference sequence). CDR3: CASSTFGVTNEKLFF. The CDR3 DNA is TGTGCCAGCAGCACCTTCGGGGTAACTAATGAAAAACTGTTTTTT.

The CDR3 DNA reads TGCAGCGCTGGACTAGCGGGAAAGTACGAGCAGTACTTC. Its protein product is CSAGLAGKYEQYF. The chain couples TRBV29-1 to TRBJ2-7; 12 positions match TRBD2. CDR1 is SQVTM, CDR2 ANQGSEA, per germline. V shed 7 bases and J 4 bases; nucleotides not matched to a gene: 5. The CDR3 covers 13 residues.

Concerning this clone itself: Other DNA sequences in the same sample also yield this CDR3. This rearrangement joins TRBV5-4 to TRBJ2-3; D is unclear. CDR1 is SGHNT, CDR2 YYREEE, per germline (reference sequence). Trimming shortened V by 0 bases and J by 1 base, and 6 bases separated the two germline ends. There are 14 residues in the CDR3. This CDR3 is CASSLERGTDTQYF. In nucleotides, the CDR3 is TGTGCCAGCAGCTTGGAAAGGGGCACAGATACGCAGTATTTT. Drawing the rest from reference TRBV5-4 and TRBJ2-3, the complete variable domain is ETGVTQSPTHLIKTRGQQVTLRCSSQSGHNTVSWYQQALGQGPQFIFQYYREEENGRGNFPPRFSGLQFPNYSSELNVNALELDDSALYLCASSLERGTDTQYFGPGTRLTVL.

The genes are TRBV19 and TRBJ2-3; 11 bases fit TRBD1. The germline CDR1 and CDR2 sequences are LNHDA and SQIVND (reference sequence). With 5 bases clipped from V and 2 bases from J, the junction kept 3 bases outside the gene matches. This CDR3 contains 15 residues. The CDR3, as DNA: TGTGCCAGTAGTGCGGACAGGGGGCCCACAGATACGCAGTATTTT. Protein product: CASSADRGPTDTQYF.

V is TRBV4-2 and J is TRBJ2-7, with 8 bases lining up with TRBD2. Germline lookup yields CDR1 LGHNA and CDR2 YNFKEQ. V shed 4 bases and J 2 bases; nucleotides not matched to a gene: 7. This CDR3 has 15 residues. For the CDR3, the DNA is TGTGCCAGCAGCCGCGAACTAGCGGCAGCCTACGAGCAGTACTTC. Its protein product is CASSRELAAAYEQYF.

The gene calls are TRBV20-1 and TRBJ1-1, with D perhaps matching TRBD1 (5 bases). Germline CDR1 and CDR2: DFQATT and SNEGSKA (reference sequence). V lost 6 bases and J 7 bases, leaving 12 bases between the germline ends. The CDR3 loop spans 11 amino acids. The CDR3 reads CSAPGGDEAFF. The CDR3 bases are TGCAGTGCCCCTGGGGGGGATGAAGCTTTCTTT.

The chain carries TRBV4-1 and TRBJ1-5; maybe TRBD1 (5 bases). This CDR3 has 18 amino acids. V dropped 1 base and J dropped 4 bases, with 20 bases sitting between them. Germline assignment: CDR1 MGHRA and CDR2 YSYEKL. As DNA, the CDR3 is TGCGCCAGCAGCCAAGGGACACTAAGTGGGCGGCGGAATCAGCCCCAGCATTTT. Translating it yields CASSQGTLSGRRNQPQHF.

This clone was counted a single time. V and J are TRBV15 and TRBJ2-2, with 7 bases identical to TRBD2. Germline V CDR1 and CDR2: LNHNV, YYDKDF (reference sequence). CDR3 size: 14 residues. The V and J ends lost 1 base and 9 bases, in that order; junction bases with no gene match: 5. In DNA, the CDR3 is TGTGCCACCAGCAGAGGGGGAGGGTTCCGGGAGCTGTTTTTT. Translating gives CATSRGGGFRELFF.

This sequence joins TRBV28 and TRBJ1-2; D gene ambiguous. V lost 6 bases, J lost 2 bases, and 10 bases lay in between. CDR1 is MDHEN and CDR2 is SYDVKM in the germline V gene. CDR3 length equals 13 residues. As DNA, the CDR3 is TGTGCCAGCAGGTCCGACGCAAACTATGGCTACACCTTC. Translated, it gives CASRSDANYGYTF.

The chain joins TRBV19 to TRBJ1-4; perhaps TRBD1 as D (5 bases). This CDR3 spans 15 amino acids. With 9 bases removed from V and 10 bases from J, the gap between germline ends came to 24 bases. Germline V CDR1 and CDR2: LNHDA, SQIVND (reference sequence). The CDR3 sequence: CASDNGTPGGGKLFF. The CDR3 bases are TGTGCCAGCGATAATGGGACCCCGGGCGGGGGAAAACTGTTTTTT. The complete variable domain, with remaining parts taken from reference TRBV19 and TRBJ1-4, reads DGGITQSPKYLFRKEGQNVTLSCEQNLNHDAMYWYRQDPGQGLRLIYYSQIVNDFQKGDIAEGYSVSREKKESFPLTVTSAQKNPTAFYLCASDNGTPGGGKLFFGSGTQLSVL.

CDR3 bases: TGTGCCAGCAACCTTGGGGGGGCGGGGACCGGGGAGCTGTTTTTT. Translating it yields CASNLGGAGTGELFF. The chain links TRBV2 to TRBJ2-2, with D perhaps matching TRBD2 (7 bases). Trimming took off 7 bases at V and 5 bases at J, with 17 bases between the two ends. CDR3 length: 15 amino acids. The V gene's germline CDR1 is SNHLY and CDR2 FYNNEI.

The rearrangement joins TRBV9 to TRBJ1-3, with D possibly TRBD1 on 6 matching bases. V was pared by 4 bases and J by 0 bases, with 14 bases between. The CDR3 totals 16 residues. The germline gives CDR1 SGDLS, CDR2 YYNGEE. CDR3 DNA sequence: TGTGCCAGCAGCCCGGGGGGGCTTAGCTCTGGAAACACCATATATTTT. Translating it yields CASSPGGLSSGNTIYF.

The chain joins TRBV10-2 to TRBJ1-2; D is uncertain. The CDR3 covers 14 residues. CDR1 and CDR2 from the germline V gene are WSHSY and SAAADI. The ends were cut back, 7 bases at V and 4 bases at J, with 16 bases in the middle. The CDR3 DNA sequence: TGCGCCAGCACCCAGAATGGACTGTTCTATGGCTACACCTTC. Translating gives CASTQNGLFYGYTF.

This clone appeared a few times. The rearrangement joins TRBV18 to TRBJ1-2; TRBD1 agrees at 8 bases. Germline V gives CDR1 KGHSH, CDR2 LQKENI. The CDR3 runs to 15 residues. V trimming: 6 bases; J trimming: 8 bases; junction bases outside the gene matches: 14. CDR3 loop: CASSFEDRTGTGYTF. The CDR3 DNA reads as TGTGCCAGCTCGTTCGAAGACCGGACAGGGACAGGCTACACCTTC.

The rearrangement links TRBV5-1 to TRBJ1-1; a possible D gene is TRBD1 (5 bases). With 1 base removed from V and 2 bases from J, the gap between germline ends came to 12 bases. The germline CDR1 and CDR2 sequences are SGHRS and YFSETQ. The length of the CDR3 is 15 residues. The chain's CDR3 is CASSLIDSFNTEAFF. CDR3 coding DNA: TGCGCCAGCAGCTTGATCGACAGCTTTAACACTGAAGCTTTCTTT.

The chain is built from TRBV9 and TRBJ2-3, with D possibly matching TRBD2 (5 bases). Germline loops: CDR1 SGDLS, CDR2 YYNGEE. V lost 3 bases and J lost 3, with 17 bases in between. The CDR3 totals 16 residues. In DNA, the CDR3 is TGTGCCAGCAGCGCGGGAACGAGACGAGGAACAGATACGCAGTATTTT. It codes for CASSAGTRRGTDTQYF.

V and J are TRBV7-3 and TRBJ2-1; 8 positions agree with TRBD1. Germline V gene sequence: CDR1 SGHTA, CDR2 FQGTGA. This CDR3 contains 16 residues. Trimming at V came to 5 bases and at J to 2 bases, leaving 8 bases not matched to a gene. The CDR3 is CASSETGTGPYNEQFF. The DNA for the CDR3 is TGTGCCAGCAGCGAAACCGGGACAGGCCCCTACAATGAGCAGTTCTTC.

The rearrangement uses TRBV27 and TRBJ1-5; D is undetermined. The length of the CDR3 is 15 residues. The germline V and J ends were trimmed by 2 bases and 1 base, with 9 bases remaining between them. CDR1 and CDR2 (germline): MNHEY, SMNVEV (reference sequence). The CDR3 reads CASSLKGGSNQPQHF. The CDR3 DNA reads TGTGCCAGCAGTTTAAAGGGAGGGAGCAATCAGCCCCAGCATTTT.

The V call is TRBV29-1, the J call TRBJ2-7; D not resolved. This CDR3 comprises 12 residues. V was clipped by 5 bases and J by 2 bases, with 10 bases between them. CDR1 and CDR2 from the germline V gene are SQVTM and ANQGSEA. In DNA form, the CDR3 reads TGCAGCGTTTATGGACCCCCCTACGAGCAGTACTTC. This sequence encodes CSVYGPPYEQYF.